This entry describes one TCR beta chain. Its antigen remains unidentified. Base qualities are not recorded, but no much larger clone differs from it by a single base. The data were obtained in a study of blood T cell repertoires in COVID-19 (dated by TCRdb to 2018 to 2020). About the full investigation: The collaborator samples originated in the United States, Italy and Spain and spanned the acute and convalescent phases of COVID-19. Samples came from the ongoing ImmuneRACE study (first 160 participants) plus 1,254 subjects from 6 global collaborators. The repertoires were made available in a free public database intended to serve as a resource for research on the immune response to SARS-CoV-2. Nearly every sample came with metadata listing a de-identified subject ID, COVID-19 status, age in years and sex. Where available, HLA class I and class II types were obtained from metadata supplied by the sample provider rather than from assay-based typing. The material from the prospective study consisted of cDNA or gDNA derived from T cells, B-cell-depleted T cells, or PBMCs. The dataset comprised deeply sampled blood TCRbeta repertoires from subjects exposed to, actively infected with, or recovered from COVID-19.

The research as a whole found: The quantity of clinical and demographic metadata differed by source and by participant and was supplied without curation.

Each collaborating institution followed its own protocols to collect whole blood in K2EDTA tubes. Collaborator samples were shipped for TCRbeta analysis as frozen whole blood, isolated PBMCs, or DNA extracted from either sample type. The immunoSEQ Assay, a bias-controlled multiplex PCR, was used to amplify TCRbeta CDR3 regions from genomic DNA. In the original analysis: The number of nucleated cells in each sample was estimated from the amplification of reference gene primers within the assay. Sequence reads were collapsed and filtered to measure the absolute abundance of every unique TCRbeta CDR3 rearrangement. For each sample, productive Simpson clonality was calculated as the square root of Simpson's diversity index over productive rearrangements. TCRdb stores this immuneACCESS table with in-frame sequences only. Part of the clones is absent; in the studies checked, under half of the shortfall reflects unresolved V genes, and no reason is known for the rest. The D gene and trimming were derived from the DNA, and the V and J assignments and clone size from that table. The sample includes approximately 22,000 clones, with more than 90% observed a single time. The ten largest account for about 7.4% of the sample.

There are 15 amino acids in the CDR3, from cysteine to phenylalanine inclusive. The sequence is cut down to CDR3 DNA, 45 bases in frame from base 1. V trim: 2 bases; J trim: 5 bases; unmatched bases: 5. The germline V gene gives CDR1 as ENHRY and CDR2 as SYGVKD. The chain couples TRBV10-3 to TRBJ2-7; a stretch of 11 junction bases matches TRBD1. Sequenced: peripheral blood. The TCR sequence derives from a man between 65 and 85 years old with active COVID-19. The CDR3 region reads CAISEGGQGDHEQYF. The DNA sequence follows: TGTGCCATCAGTGAGGGGGGACAGGGGGACCACGAGCAGTACTTC.